These 27 T cell receptor beta chains came from one sample sequenced in a study of graft-versus-host responses after intestinal transplantation (dated by TCRdb to about 2021). Their cognate antigens are unknown. Libraries were built with the immunoSEQ multiplex PCR assay. TCRdb's version of the immuneACCESS table is confined to in-frame rearrangements and falls short of the full clone set. An unresolved V gene accounts for under half of the shortfall where checked; the remainder is of unknown origin. For this sample there are about 83,000 clones; about 88% appear just once. The ten largest clones take up approximately 0.35% of the sample. The sample's time point label is to be understood as: cells obtained before transplantation from donor or recipient. Source: unstimulated CD4+ T cells sorted from spleen or lymph node cells, taken before intestinal transplant. The origin of the receptors is a human donor who received an intestinal transplant.

The J gene is TRBJ1-1, the V gene TRBV2, with 7 positions matching TRBD1. Germline assignment: CDR1 SNHLY and CDR2 FYNNEI. The trim removed 1 base at V and 11 bases at J, leaving 7 bases unmatched. The CDR3 runs 13 residues. CDR3 in amino acids: CASSEGDSSIAFF. The CDR3 DNA reads as TGTGCCAGCAGTGAAGGGGACAGCTCCATCGCTTTCTTT.

V gene TRBV5-4 combines with J gene TRBJ1-2, with 8 nucleotides matching TRBD1. Germline trimming cut 4 bases from V and 8 bases from J; bases unmatched to any gene: 4. CDR3 length: 12 amino acids. Germline CDR1 and CDR2: SGHNT and YYREEE (reference sequence). CDR3 in DNA: TGTGCCAGCAGCCACGACAGGGGCGGCTACACCTTC. This gives the protein CASSHDRGGYTF.

The V gene is TRBV6-1, the J gene TRBJ2-5, with D tentatively TRBD1 (6 bases). The CDR3 runs to 14 residues. CDR1 and CDR2 (germline): MNHNS, SASEGT. The germline V and J ends were trimmed by 4 bases and 1 base, with 10 bases remaining between them. The CDR3 here is CASSGAGVQETQYF. CDR3 DNA sequence: TGTGCCAGCAGTGGGGCAGGGGTCCAAGAGACCCAGTACTTC.

V usage is TRBV7-6 and J usage is TRBJ2-7; possible D gene TRBD2, 6 bases. Germline V gives CDR1 SGHVS, CDR2 FNYEAQ. This CDR3 has 15 residues. With 3 bases removed from V and 2 bases from J, the gap between germline ends came to 14 bases. The CDR3 region is CASSLAGQGPYEQYF. CDR3 bases: TGTGCCAGCAGCTTGGCGGGGCAGGGCCCCTACGAGCAGTACTTC.

J is TRBJ1-2 and V is TRBV28; 7 bases line up with TRBD1. Germline-derived CDR1 and CDR2 are MDHEN and SYDVKM. Germline trimming cut 4 bases from V and 7 bases from J; bases unmatched to any gene: 6. CDR3 size: 13 residues. Here the CDR3 reads CASSSSQGRGYTF. The CDR3 DNA reads as TGTGCCAGCAGTTCTTCACAGGGGCGTGGCTACACCTTC.

V gene TRBV9 combines with J gene TRBJ2-1; 7 bases are a match to TRBD1. This CDR3 comprises 16 residues. The germline V gene has CDR1 SGDLS and CDR2 YYNGEE. V lost 0 bases to trimming and J lost 7 bases; unmatched junction nucleotides: 10. CDR3 sequence (DNA): TGTGCCAGCAGCGTAGTGGGAGCAGGGGGTGTGAATGAGCAGTTCTTC. The encoded protein is CASSVVGAGGVNEQFF.

This clone turned up a few times. The chain employs TRBV6-5 and TRBJ2-1; perhaps TRBD2 as D (5 bases). The CDR3 loop spans 15 amino acids. Trimming removed 2 bases at V and 4 bases at J, with 12 bases between. From germline, CDR1 is MNHEY and CDR2 SVGAGI. CDR3 protein: CASSYALGQYNEQFF. CDR3 DNA sequence: TGTGCCAGCAGTTACGCACTAGGCCAATACAATGAGCAGTTCTTC.

The CDR3, as DNA: TGCGCCAGCAGCCAAGACCCGGGAGTTCGCACAGATACGCAGTATTTT. Encoded protein: CASSQDPGVRTDTQYF. The chain uses TRBV4-1 and TRBJ2-3; a weak D match, TRBD2 (6 bases). The CDR3 sequence is 16 residues long. Germline V gives CDR1 MGHRA, CDR2 YSYEKL. V gave up 0 bases and J gave up 1 base, with 11 bases separating them.

This sequence joins TRBV5-4 and TRBJ2-4; D unresolved. Trimming took 3 bases from V and 2 from J, leaving 15 bases between them. Looked up from germline, CDR1 is SGHNT and CDR2 is YYREEE (reference sequence). The CDR3 has 16 amino acids. Written as DNA, the CDR3 is TGTGCCAGCAGCTCCGAACGAGGAGAGCCCAAAAACATTCAGTACTTC. It specifies CASSSERGEPKNIQYF.

J is TRBJ2-7 and V is TRBV18; D gene uncertain. V gave up 2 bases and J gave up 3 bases, with 5 bases separating them. In germline, CDR1 is KGHSH, CDR2 LQKENI. The CDR3 is 12 residues long. The CDR3 DNA reads as TGTGCCAGCTCACCAAACGGCTACGAGCAGTACTTC. The encoded protein is CASSPNGYEQYF.

This chain connects TRBV5-1 to TRBJ2-5; a possible D gene is TRBD2 (6 bases). There are 16 residues in the CDR3. V lost 0 bases, J lost 0 bases, and 12 bases lay in between. Germline CDR1 is SGHRS and CDR2 is YFSETQ. The CDR3 is CASSLAGLTNQETQYF. CDR3 coding DNA: TGCGCCAGCAGCTTGGCGGGACTTACCAACCAAGAGACCCAGTACTTC.

This clone has more than one count but fewer than ten. V usage is TRBV27 and J usage is TRBJ2-7, with 12 positions matching TRBD2. The CDR3 spans 14 residues. Germline V gene data show CDR1 as MNHEY and CDR2 as SMNVEV (reference sequence). J lost 2 bases, V lost 8 bases, and 4 bases had no gene match. Written as DNA, the CDR3 is TGTGCCAGCGCTAGCGGGAGGGGGGCCTACGAGCAGTACTTC. Translated: CASASGRGAYEQYF.

This clone was observed once. The rearrangement joins TRBV30 to TRBJ1-1; possibly TRBD1 for D (5 bases). The germline gives CDR1 GTSNPN, CDR2 SVGIG (reference sequence). V was trimmed by 5 bases and J by 0 bases, leaving 13 bases between them. The CDR3 covers 14 residues. CDR3 sequence reads: CAWDFRELNTEAFF. CDR3 sequence (DNA): TGTGCCTGGGATTTCAGGGAATTGAACACTGAAGCTTTCTTT.

The chain recombines TRBV7-9 with TRBJ1-1; D uncertain. Deletions cut 7 bases from V and 0 bases from J, with 18 bases between. Germline-derived CDR1 and CDR2 are SEHNR and FQNEAQ (reference sequence). CDR3 length equals 16 residues. CDR3 sequence: CASTDTTGRLNTEAFF. CDR3 DNA: TGTGCCAGCACCGATACGACTGGCAGACTGAACACTGAAGCTTTCTTT.

This chain uses TRBV27 with TRBJ2-3; D not resolved. The CDR3 has 16 amino acids. Per germline, CDR1 MNHEY and CDR2 SMNVEV (reference sequence). V was pared by 4 bases and J by 0 bases, with 14 bases between. In DNA, the CDR3 is TGTGCCAGCAGTTCCAATACAGTCCCTAGCACAGATACGCAGTATTTT. This encodes CASSSNTVPSTDTQYF.

This chain uses TRBV29-1 with TRBJ2-7; the D gene is possibly TRBD1 (6 bases). With 6 bases removed from V and 0 bases from J, the gap between germline ends came to 12 bases. Germline values: CDR1 SQVTM, CDR2 ANQGSEA. The CDR3 is 13 amino acids. CDR3 DNA sequence: TGCAGCGTATCCGGACAGTACTCCTACGAGCAGTACTTC. It specifies CSVSGQYSYEQYF.

The chain combines TRBV19 with TRBJ2-7; D is possibly TRBD2 (5 bases). The CDR3 extends over 15 amino acids. V lost 3 bases and J 7 bases, leaving 19 bases between the germline ends. Germline assignment: CDR1 LNHDA and CDR2 SQIVND (reference sequence). The CDR3 reads CASSIVGVPPGEQYF. Written as DNA, the CDR3 is TGTGCCAGTAGTATTGTCGGAGTCCCCCCGGGGGAGCAGTACTTC. Drawing the rest from reference TRBV19 and TRBJ2-7, the complete variable domain is DGGITQSPKYLFRKEGQNVTLSCEQNLNHDAMYWYRQDPGQGLRLIYYSQIVNDFQKGDIAEGYSVSREKKESFPLTVTSAQKNPTAFYLCASSIVGVPPGEQYFGPGTRLTVT.

This clone was detected once. V usage is TRBV7-8 and J usage is TRBJ1-1; the match to TRBD1 covers 7 bases. Germline V gene sequence: CDR1 SGHVS, CDR2 FQNEAQ. This CDR3 contains 14 residues. The junction had 3 bases not matched to a gene; V was cut back by 1 base and J by 4 bases. CDR3 protein: CASSLGGTATEAFF. The CDR3 DNA reads as TGTGCCAGCAGCTTAGGGGGGACAGCCACTGAAGCTTTCTTT. The full variable domain, completed using reference TRBV7-8 and TRBJ1-1, is GAGVSQSPRYKVAKRGQDVALRCDPISGHVSLFWYQQALGQGPEFLTYFQNEAQLDKSGLPSDRFFAERPEGSVSTLKIQRTQQEDSAVYLCASSLGGTATEAFFGQGTRLTVV.

This chain links TRBV5-1 with TRBJ2-1; no clear D. Germline CDR1 is SGHRS and CDR2 is YFSETQ. The CDR3 runs to 13 residues. Trimming shortened V by 5 bases and J by 0 bases, and 6 bases separated the two germline ends. Written as DNA, the CDR3 is TGCGCCAGCAGACGGAGCTCCTACAATGAGCAGTTCTTC. It translates to CASRRSSYNEQFF.

The chain uses TRBV19 and TRBJ1-1; tentatively, D is TRBD1 (5 bases). CDR1 and CDR2 from the germline V gene are LNHDA and SQIVND (reference sequence). V lost 10 bases, J lost 1 base, and 22 bases lay in between. CDR3 length equals 16 residues. The CDR3 nucleotides are TGTGCCACCGCAGACAGCAACCGGCTTAAGAACACTGAAGCTTTCTTT. Translation gives CATADSNRLKNTEAFF. The full variable domain, with the rest looked up from reference TRBV19 and TRBJ1-1, is DGGITQSPKYLFRKEGQNVTLSCEQNLNHDAMYWYRQDPGQGLRLIYYSQIVNDFQKGDIAEGYSVSREKKESFPLTVTSAQKNPTAFYLCATADSNRLKNTEAFFGQGTRLTVV.

The chain employs TRBV4-1 and TRBJ2-7, with TRBD1 matching over 8 bases. V was clipped by 2 bases and J by 8 bases; unmatched bases: 14. The CDR3 runs 16 residues. Germline CDR1 and CDR2: MGHRA and YSYEKL. DNA of the CDR3: TGCGCCAGCAGCCAATCCGTGGCAGGGGGCGCATTTCAGCAGTACTTC. This sequence encodes CASSQSVAGGAFQQYF.

This chain links TRBV27 with TRBJ2-7, with D possibly TRBD2 on 6 matching bases. Germline V lookup: CDR1 MNHEY, CDR2 SMNVEV (reference sequence). The CDR3 is 14 residues long. Trimming pared 5 bases from V and 2 bases from J, leaving 13 bases between. The CDR3 DNA reads TGTGCCAGCAGTGGACGGGACTCCACCTACGAGCAGTACTTC. It specifies CASSGRDSTYEQYF.

The rearrangement uses TRBV18 and TRBJ2-3; D gene ambiguous. The V end lost 3 bases, the J end lost 2 bases, and 15 bases lay between the germline ends. The CDR3 extends over 16 amino acids. Germline V lookup: CDR1 KGHSH, CDR2 LQKENI. The CDR3 sequence: CASSPLAGRSTDTQYF. CDR3 coding DNA: TGTGCCAGCTCACCCCTTGCAGGCCGCTCCACAGATACGCAGTATTTT.

This CDR3 reads CASSVDGGRTYEQYF. In DNA, the CDR3 is TGTGCCAGCAGCGTAGACGGCGGGAGGACATACGAGCAGTACTTC. The genes are TRBV9 and TRBJ2-7, with 8 bases identical to TRBD2. Losses at the gene ends were 0 bases for V and 4 bases for J; bases not matched to a gene: 6. Germline-derived CDR1 and CDR2 are SGDLS and YYNGEE. The CDR3 loop spans 15 amino acids.

The J gene is TRBJ2-1, the V gene TRBV5-8, with 8 bases matching TRBD2. CDR3 length equals 16 residues. Germline lookup yields CDR1 SGHTS and CDR2 YDEGEE. The junction had 16 bases not matched to a gene; V was cut back by 6 bases and J by 8 bases. Here the CDR3 reads CASIPGGAGVWYEQFF. In DNA form, the CDR3 reads TGTGCCAGCATCCCGGGGGGGGCAGGGGTATGGTATGAGCAGTTCTTC.

The V call is TRBV7-9, the J call TRBJ1-1; D unresolved. V dropped 5 bases and J dropped 3 bases, with 13 bases sitting between them. The germline gives CDR1 SEHNR, CDR2 FQNEAQ (reference sequence). The CDR3 is made up of 14 amino acids. The CDR3: CASSPRGRDTEAFF. CDR3 in DNA: TGTGCCAGCAGCCCGAGAGGTAGAGACACTGAAGCTTTCTTT.

The chain combines TRBV28 with TRBJ1-2, with no clear D. The ends were cut back, 5 bases at V and 6 bases at J, with 13 bases in the middle. CDR3 length: 13 amino acids. CDR1 and CDR2 (germline): MDHEN, SYDVKM. The CDR3 is CASSTPPRHGYTF. The CDR3 DNA follows: TGTGCCAGCAGTACCCCCCCCAGGCATGGCTACACCTTC.